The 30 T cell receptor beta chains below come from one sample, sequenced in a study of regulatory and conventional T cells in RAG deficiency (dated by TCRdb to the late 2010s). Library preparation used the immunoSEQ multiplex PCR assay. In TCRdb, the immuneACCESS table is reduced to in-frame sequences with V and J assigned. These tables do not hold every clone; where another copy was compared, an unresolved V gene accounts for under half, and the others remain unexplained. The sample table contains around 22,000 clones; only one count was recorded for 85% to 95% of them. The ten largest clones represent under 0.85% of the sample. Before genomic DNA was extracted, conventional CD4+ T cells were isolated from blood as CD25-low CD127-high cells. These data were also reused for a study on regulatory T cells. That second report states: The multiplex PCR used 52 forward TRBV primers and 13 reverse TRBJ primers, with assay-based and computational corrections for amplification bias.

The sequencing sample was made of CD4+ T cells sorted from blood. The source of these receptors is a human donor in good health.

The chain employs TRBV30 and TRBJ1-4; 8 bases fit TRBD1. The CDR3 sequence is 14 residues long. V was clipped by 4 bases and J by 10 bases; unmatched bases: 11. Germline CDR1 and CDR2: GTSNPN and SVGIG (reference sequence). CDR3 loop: CAWTAVGQGGKLFF. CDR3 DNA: TGTGCCTGGACCGCTGTAGGACAGGGTGGAAAACTGTTTTTT.

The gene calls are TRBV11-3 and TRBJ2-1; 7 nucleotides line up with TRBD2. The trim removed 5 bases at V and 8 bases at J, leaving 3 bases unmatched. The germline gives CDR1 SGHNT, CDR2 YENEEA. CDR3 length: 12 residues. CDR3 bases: TGTGCCAGCAGCCATGGGGGGGATGAGCAGTTCTTC. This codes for CASSHGGDEQFF. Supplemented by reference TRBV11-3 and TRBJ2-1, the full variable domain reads EAGVVQSPRYKIIEKKQPVAFWCNPISGHNTLYWYLQNLGQGPELLIRYENEEAVDDSQLPKDRFSAERLKGVDSTLKIQPAELGDSAVYLCASSHGGDEQFFGPGTRLTVL.

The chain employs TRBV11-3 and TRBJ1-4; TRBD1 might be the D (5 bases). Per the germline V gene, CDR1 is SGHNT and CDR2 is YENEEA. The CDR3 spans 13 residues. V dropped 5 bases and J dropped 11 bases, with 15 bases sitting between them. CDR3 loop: CASSHPAGDKLFF. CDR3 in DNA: TGTGCCAGCAGCCATCCGGCGGGGGACAAACTGTTTTTT.

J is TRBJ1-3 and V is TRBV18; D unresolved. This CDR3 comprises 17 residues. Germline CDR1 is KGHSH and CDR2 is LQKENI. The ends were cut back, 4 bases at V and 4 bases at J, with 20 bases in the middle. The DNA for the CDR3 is TGTGCCAGCTCACGACGAGCAGCGAATACCTCCGGAAACACCATATATTTT. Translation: CASSRRAANTSGNTIYF.

CDR3 in DNA: TGCGCCAGCAGCCTGGCCGGGACCCCCGGGGGGAATGAGCAGTTCTTC. Translation: CASSLAGTPGGNEQFF. This chain connects TRBV5-1 to TRBJ2-1; 7 positions match TRBD2. The CDR3 runs 16 residues. The germline gives CDR1 SGHRS, CDR2 YFSETQ. With V trimmed by 4 bases and J by 7 bases, 14 bases remained unmatched.

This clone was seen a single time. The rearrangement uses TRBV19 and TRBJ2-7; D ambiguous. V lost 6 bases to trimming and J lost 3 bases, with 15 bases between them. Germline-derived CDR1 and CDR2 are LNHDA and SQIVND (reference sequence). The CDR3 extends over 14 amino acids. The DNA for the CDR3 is TGTGCCAGTAGCACTACTACCAGAGGCTACGAGCAGTACTTC. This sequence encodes CASSTTTRGYEQYF.

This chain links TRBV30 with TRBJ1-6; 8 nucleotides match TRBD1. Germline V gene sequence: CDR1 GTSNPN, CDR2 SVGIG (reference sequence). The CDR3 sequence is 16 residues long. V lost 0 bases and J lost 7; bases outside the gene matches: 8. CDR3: CAWSVTNGQGNSPLHF. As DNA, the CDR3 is TGTGCCTGGAGTGTAACAAACGGACAGGGAAATTCACCCCTCCACTTT. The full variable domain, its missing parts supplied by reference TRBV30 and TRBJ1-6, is SQTIHQWPATLVQPVGSPLSLECTVEGTSNPNLYWYRQAAGRGLQLLFYSVGIGQISSEVPQNLSASRPQDRQFILSSKKLLLSDSGFYLCAWSVTNGQGNSPLHFGNGTRLTVT.

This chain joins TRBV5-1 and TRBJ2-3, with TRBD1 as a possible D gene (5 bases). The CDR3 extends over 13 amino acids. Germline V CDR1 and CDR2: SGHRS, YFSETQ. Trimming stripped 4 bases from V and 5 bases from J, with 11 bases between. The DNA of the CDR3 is TGCGCCAGCAGCGGCGTCAGGGAAGATACGCAGTATTTT. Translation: CASSGVREDTQYF.

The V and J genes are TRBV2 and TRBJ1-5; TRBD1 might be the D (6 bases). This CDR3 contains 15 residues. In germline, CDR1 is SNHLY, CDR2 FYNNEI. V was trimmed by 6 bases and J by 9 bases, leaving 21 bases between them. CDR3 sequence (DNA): TGTGCCAGCAGGGCCGGGGGCCCCGGTTATATGCCCCAGCATTTT. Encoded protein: CASRAGGPGYMPQHF.

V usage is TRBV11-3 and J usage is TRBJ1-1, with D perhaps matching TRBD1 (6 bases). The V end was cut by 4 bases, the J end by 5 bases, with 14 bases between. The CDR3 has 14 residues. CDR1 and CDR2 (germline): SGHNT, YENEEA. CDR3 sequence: CASSSRPDRTEAFF. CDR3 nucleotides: TGTGCCAGCAGCTCCCGACCCGACAGGACTGAAGCTTTCTTT.

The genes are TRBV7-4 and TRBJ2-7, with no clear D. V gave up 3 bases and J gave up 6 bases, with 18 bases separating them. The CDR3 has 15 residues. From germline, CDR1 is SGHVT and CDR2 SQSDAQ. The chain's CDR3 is CASSFTWLVKGEQYF. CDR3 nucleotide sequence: TGTGCCAGCAGCTTCACTTGGCTAGTTAAGGGCGAGCAGTACTTC.

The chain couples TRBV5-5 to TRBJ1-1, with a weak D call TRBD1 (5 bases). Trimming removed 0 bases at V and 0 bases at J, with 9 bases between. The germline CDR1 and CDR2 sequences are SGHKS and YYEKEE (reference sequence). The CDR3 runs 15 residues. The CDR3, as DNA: TGTGCCAGCAGCTTGGTTGCAGGGATGAACACTGAAGCTTTCTTT. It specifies CASSLVAGMNTEAFF. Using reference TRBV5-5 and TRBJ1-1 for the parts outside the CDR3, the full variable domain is DAGVTQSPTHLIKTRGQQVTLRCSPISGHKSVSWYQQVLGQGPQFIFQYYEKEERGRGNFPDRFSARQFPNYSSELNVNALLLGDSALYLCASSLVAGMNTEAFFGQGTRLTVV.

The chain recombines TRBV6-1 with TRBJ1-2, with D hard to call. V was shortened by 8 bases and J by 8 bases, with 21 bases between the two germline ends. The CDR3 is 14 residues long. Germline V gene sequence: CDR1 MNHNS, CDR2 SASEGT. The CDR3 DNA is TGTGCCAGCCTCGTGGGAATAGGCCCTGAGGGCTACACCTTC. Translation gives CASLVGIGPEGYTF.

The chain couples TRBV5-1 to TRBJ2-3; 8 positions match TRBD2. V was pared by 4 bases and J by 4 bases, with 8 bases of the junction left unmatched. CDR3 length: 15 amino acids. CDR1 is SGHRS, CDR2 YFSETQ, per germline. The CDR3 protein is CASSPAGEGPDTQYF. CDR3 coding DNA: TGCGCCAGCAGCCCAGCGGGAGAGGGCCCAGATACGCAGTATTTT.

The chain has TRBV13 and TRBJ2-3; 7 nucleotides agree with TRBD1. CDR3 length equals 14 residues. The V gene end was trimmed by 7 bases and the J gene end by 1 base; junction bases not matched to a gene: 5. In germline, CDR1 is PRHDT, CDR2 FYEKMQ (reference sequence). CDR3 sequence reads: CASKTQGGTDTQYF. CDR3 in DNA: TGTGCCAGCAAGACCCAGGGGGGCACAGATACGCAGTATTTT.

For the CDR3, the DNA is TGTGCCATCAGTGCGGGCGGGGCCGAGCAGTACTTC. Translated, it gives CAISAGGAEQYF. The genes are TRBV10-3 and TRBJ2-7; D is perhaps TRBD2 (6 bases). CDR1 is ENHRY, CDR2 SYGVKD, per germline. Trimming left V 4 bases short and J 6 bases short, with 10 bases between. This CDR3 comprises 12 residues.

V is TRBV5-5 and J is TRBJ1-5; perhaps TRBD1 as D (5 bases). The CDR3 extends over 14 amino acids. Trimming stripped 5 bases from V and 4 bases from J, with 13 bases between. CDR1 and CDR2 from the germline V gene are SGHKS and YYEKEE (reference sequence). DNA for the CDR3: TGTGCCAGCAGTTCGCCGGGACTAAATCAGCCCCAGCATTTT. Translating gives CASSSPGLNQPQHF.

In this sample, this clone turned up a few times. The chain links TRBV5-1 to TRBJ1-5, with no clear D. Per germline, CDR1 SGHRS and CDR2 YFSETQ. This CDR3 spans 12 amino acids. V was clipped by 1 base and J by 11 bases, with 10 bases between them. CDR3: CASSLMHRSQHF. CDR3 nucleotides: TGCGCCAGCAGCTTGATGCATAGGTCCCAGCATTTT. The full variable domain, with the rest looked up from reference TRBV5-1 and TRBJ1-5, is KAGVTQTPRYLIKTRGQQVTLSCSPISGHRSVSWYQQTPGQGLQFLFEYFSETQRNKGNFPGRFSGRQFSNSRSEMNVSTLELGDSALYLCASSLMHRSQHFGDGTRLSIL.

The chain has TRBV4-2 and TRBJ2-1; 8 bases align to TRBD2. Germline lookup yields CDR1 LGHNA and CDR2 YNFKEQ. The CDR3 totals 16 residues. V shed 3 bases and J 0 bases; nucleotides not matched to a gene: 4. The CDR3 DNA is TGTGCCAGCAGCCATCTACTAGCGGCCTCCTACAATGAGCAGTTCTTC. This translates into CASSHLLAASYNEQFF.

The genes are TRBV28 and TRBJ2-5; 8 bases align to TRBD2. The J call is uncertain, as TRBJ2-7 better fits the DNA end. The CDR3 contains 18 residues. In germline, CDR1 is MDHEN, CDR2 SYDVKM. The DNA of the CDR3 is TGTGCCAGCAGTTTTTTTGCGGGGGGTAGCCTCGAATCCTACGAGCAGTACTTC. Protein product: CASSFFAGGSLESYEQYF.

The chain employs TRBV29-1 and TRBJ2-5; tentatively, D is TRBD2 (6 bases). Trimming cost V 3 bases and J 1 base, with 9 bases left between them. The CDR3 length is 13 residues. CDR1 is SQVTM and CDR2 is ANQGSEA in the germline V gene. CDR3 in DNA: TGCAGCGTTGACTCCGGGGGCCAAGAGACCCAGTACTTC. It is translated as CSVDSGGQETQYF.

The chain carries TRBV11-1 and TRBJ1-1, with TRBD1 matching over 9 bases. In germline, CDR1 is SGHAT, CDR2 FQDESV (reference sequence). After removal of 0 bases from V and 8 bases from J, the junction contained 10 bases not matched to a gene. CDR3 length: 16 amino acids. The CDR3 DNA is TGTGCCAGCAGCTTAGCCTTGACAGGGGGGATGGCGGAAGCTTTCTTT. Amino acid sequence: CASSLALTGGMAEAFF.

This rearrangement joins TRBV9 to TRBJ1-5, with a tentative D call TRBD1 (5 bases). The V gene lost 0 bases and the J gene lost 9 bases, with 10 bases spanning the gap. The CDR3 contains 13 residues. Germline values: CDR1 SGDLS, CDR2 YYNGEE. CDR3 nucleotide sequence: TGTGCCAGCAGCGTAGAGGGGCAGGGGCCCCAGCATTTT. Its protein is CASSVEGQGPQHF.

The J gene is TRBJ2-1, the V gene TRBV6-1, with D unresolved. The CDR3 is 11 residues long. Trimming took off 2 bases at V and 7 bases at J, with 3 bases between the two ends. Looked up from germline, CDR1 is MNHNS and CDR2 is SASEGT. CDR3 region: CASSELNEQFF. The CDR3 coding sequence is TGTGCCAGCAGTGAATTAAATGAGCAGTTCTTC.

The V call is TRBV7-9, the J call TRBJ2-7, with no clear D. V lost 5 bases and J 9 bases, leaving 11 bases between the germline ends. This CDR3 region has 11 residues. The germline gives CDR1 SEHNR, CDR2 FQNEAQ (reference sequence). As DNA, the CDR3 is TGTGCCAGCAGCGTTGCCGGGCCGCAGTACTTC. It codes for CASSVAGPQYF.

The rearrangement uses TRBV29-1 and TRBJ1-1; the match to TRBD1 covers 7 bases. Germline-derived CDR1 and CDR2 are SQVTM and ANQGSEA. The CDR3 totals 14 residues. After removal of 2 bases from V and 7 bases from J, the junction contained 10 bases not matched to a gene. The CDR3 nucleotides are TGCAGCGTTGAAAGCCCACGGACAGGACATGAAGCTTTCTTT. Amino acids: CSVESPRTGHEAFF.

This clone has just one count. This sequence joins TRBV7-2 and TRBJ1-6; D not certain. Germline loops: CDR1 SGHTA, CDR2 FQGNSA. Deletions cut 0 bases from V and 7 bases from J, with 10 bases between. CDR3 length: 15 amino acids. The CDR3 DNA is TGTGCCAGCAGCTTAGCGTCAGCTAAAAATTCACCCCTCCACTTT. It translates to CASSLASAKNSPLHF. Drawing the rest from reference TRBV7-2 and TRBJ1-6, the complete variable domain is GAGVSQSPSNKVTEKGKDVELRCDPISGHTALYWYRQSLGQGLEFLIYFQGNSAPDKSGLPSDRFSAERTGGSVSTLTIQRTQQEDSAVYLCASSLASAKNSPLHFGNGTRLTVT.

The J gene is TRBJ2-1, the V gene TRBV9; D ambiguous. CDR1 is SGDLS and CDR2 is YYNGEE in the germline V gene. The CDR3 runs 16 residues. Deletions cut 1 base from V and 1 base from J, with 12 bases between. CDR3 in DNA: TGTGCCAGCAGCGTATCCGGCGTCAAGTCCTACAATGAGCAGTTCTTC. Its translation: CASSVSGVKSYNEQFF.

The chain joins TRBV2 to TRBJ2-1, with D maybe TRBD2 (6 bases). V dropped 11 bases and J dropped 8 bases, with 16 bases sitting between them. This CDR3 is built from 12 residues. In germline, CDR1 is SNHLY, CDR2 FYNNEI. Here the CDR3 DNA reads TGTGCCCAGAGGGACGGGAGTTATGAGCAGTTCTTC. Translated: CAQRDGSYEQFF.

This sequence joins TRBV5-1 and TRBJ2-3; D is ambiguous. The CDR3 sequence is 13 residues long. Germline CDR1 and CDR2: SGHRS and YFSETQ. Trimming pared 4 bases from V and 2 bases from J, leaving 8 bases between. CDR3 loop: CASSPTTTDTQYF. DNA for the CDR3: TGCGCCAGCAGCCCCACAACCACAGATACGCAGTATTTT.